The subject of this entry is one T cell receptor (beta chain). Its target is not known. The data stem from a study of beta chain features in type 1 diabetes. Study overall: Sorted cell examination encompassed 85 million to 140 million cells across all samples.

What was sequenced were expressed TCRB transcripts, since all of the isolated RNA had been reverse transcribed. Here immunoSEQ multiplex PCR was the method, and the copy in TCRdb shows in-frame clones only, minus some. Among over 200,000 clones listed, approximately 11% were seen once. Isolation of CD4+ naive, central memory, regulatory and stem cell-like memory cells was achieved by sorting via CD45RO/CCR7/CD25/CD127/CD95/CD27. This CDR3 is 13 amino acids long. CDR1 is SNHLY and CDR2 is FYNNEI in the germline V gene. V lost 8 bases to trimming and J lost 7 bases; unmatched junction nucleotides: 8. The study, taken as a whole, reports: Sequencing from cDNA could over-represent high-TCR-expressing cells. TCRB CDR3s were moderately but significantly shorter in Type 1 diabetes patients in all four CD4+ subsets.

The sequenced material came from naive CD4+ T cells from blood. The clonotype originates from a man aged 30 to 45 with type 1 diabetes. The rearrangement links TRBV2 to TRBJ2-1; 7 bases agree with TRBD1. The CDR3 bases are TGTGCCAGCGGAGTGAGGGGGCGTAATGAGCAGTTCTTC. It codes for CASGVRGRNEQFF.